This T cell receptor (beta chain) was recorded in a study of T cells in women clearing cervical HPV infection. About the research overall: HLA type could not be excluded as a confounder.

V was clipped by 4 bases and J by 0 bases, with 3 bases between them. Germline-derived CDR1 and CDR2 are SGHDN and FVKESK. The CDR3 runs to 12 residues. MY09/MY11 PCR detected cervical HPV DNA; dot-blot assigned genotypes. The table came from immunoSEQ multiplex PCR; TCRdb's copy has only in-frame clones and leaves some out. The sample's table shows about 31,000 clones. Comment on this clone: Its specificity is not known. The sequence runs out 3 residues before the end of the CDR3; the remainder is reconstructed from the germline J gene.

Study outcomes and limitations: CIN3+ cases had significantly higher TCR repertoire richness than controls, but evenness did not differ.

The V call is TRBV14, the J call TRBJ1-2; D is ambiguous. Specimen: blood buffy coat. This clonotype originated in a woman between 18 and 70 years old with a cervical HPV16 infection that either progressed to CIN3+ or cleared (not recorded which). This CDR3 is CASSLTNYGYTF. The sequenced CDR3 bases are TGTGCCAGCAGCCTTACTAACTATGGC.